Here is one T cell receptor (beta chain) with its context. Antigen unknown. This may come from a read error, since a much larger clone is one base off. The entry originates in a study of human T cells and chemical hapten exposure. Study results and caveats: Those TCRs sitting above 1 in 1000 frequency stayed the same with DPC sensitization. Compared to controls, expanded TCRs made significantly more large clusters of similar CDR3s.

Germline assignment: CDR1 MNHEY and CDR2 SVGAGI. The CDR3 has 13 residues. The germline V and J ends were trimmed by 2 bases and 9 bases, with 8 bases remaining between them. What the library attached to individual cDNA molecules were unique molecular identifiers. TCRdb ran MiXCR on the RACE reads and lists one entry per CDR3 protein. The sample has more than 80,000 distinct CDR3 sequences, more than 10% seen once. As to time point: pre-sensitization, week 0. Treatment here: therapeutic diphenylcyclopropenone sensitization with weekly scalp DPC. The sample was whole blood, taken in connection with sensitization to the hapten diphenylcyclopropenone (DPC). The gene calls are TRBV6-5 and TRBJ1-6, with D uncertain. The receptor was derived from a woman in her sixties with alopecia areata. Some clones in this sample may be carry-over from other donors' samples. The CDR3 DNA is TGTGCCAGCAGTTACACGGTTAGTTCACCCCTCCACTTT. Amino acids: CASSYTVSSPLHF.